This T cell receptor beta chain stems from a study of beta chain features in type 1 diabetes. Findings of the study overall: In every one of the four CD4+ subsets, TCRB CDR3s were moderately but significantly shorter in Type 1 diabetes patients. Because the template was cDNA, high-expressing cells might be over-represented. Among type 1 diabetes patients, VDJ junctions had fewer insertions and more deletions.

Germline CDR1 SQVTM, CDR2 ANQGSEA. The CDR3 runs 13 residues. V shed 7 bases and J 7 bases; nucleotides not matched to a gene: 9. This clone was seen only a few times. The antigen is undetermined. Reverse transcribing all isolated RNA meant expressed TCRB transcripts were sequenced. Regulatory, naive and central memory T cell samples averaged about 3.5 million reads. Generated by immunoSEQ multiplex PCR, the TCRdb table keeps only in-frame clones and is missing some. Seen here are more than 100,000 clones, 25% to 35% observed once, and the top ten hold 0.5% to 0.55%. Using CD45RO/CCR7/CD25/CD127/CD95/CD27, CD4+ naive, central memory, regulatory and stem cell-like memory cells were sorted.

The clonotype originates from a young woman with type 1 diabetes. The sequenced sample consisted of central memory CD4+ T cells from blood. This sequence joins TRBV29-1 and TRBJ2-5; 10 bases are a match to TRBD1. The CDR3 protein is CSAAGQGIGTQYF. CDR3 sequence (DNA): TGCAGCGCTGCGGGACAGGGGATTGGGACCCAGTACTTC.